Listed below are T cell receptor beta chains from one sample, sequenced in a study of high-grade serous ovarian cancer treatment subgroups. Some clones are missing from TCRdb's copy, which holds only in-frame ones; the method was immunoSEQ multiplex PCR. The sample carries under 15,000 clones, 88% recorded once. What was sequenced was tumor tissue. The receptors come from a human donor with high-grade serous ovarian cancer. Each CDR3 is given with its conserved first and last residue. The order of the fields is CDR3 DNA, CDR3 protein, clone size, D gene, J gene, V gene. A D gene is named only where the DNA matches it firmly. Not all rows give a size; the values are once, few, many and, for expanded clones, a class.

cdr3_nt: TGCAGCGTTGGACAGGCCACTAGCACAGATACGCAGTATTTT; cdr3_aa: CSVGQATSTDTQYF; clone_size: once; d_call: NA; j_call: TRBJ2-3; v_call: TRBV29-1
cdr3_nt: TGTGCCAGCAGCTTAGTTGCGGGGAGGGCAGATACGCAGTATTTT; cdr3_aa: CASSLVAGRADTQYF; clone_size: NA; d_call: TRBD2; j_call: TRBJ2-3; v_call: TRBV7-2
cdr3_nt: TGTGCCAGCAGCTTCCAAACCCAACCCGGAGACAATGAGCAGTTCTTC; cdr3_aa: CASSFQTQPGDNEQFF; clone_size: once; d_call: NA; j_call: TRBJ2-1; v_call: TRBV5-6
cdr3_nt: TGTGCCAGCAGCTTGGACCCGCTTACCCAGTACTTC; cdr3_aa: CASSLDPLTQYF; clone_size: NA; d_call: NA; j_call: TRBJ2-5; v_call: TRBV7-9
cdr3_nt: TGTGCCATAGGGGAAGGGAACTCCTACAATGAGCAGTTCTTC; cdr3_aa: CAIGEGNSYNEQFF; clone_size: NA; d_call: NA; j_call: TRBJ2-1; v_call: TRBV4-2
cdr3_nt: TGCGCCAGCAGCCAAGATCGGGGGGCAGGGGGCTTTTGGAGCTCCTATAATTCACCCCTCCACTTT; cdr3_aa: CASSQDRGAGGFWSSYNSPLHF; clone_size: NA; d_call: TRBD1; j_call: TRBJ1-6; v_call: TRBV4-3
cdr3_nt: TGTGCCAGCAGCTCCCGGCCGCAGCGGGGTACCGGGGAGCTGTTTTTT; cdr3_aa: CASSSRPQRGTGELFF; clone_size: NA; d_call: TRBD2; j_call: TRBJ2-2; v_call: TRBV7-6
cdr3_nt: TGTGCCAGCAGCAATACTGGGGGGGCTGGGACCAAAAACATTCAGTACTTC; cdr3_aa: CASSNTGGAGTKNIQYF; clone_size: NA; d_call: NA; j_call: TRBJ2-4; v_call: TRBV21-1
cdr3_nt: TGTGCCAGTAGTATCCCCGGTTCGGGTCTCATGAACACTGAAGCTTTCTTT; cdr3_aa: CASSIPGSGLMNTEAFF; clone_size: NA; d_call: NA; j_call: TRBJ1-1; v_call: TRBV19
cdr3_nt: TGCGCCAGCAGCCAGAACCAGGGCTATGAGCAGTTCTTC; cdr3_aa: CASSQNQGYEQFF; clone_size: NA; d_call: NA; j_call: TRBJ2-1; v_call: TRBV4-3
cdr3_nt: TGTGCCAGCAAGGGCGGGGGGCCACAAGAGACCCAGTACTTC; cdr3_aa: CASKGGGPQETQYF; clone_size: NA; d_call: TRBD2; j_call: TRBJ2-5; v_call: TRBV7-8
cdr3_nt: TGTGCCATCAGGGGTAGCGGGGACCGACCCTACGAGCAGTACTTC; cdr3_aa: CAIRGSGDRPYEQYF; clone_size: NA; d_call: TRBD2; j_call: TRBJ2-7; v_call: TRBV10-3
cdr3_nt: TGTGCCAGCAGTTCCCTTTTCAGGGCGGACCAGCCCCAGCATTTT; cdr3_aa: CASSSLFRADQPQHF; clone_size: NA; d_call: NA; j_call: TRBJ1-5; v_call: TRBV28
cdr3_nt: TGTGCCAGCAGCCTCAGAATCTCTGGGGCCAACGTCCTGACTTTC; cdr3_aa: CASSLRISGANVLTF; clone_size: NA; d_call: NA; j_call: TRBJ2-6; v_call: TRBV28
cdr3_nt: TGTGCCAGCAGCTCCCGGGCGCCGCGGGGGAGAGAGACTGAAGCTTTCTTT; cdr3_aa: CASSSRAPRGRETEAFF; clone_size: NA; d_call: NA; j_call: TRBJ1-1; v_call: TRBV11-1
cdr3_nt: TGTGCCAGCAACCCGCTCGGGGACAGGGGGCAAACGGGCTACACCTTC; cdr3_aa: CASNPLGDRGQTGYTF; clone_size: NA; d_call: TRBD1; j_call: TRBJ1-2; v_call: TRBV27
cdr3_nt: TGTGCCAGCAGTCCCAAGACAGGGGTGTTTGAAAAACTGTTTTTT; cdr3_aa: CASSPKTGVFEKLFF; clone_size: once; d_call: TRBD1; j_call: TRBJ1-4; v_call: TRBV6-1
cdr3_nt: TGTGCCATCAGTGCCCTAGATGGCTACACCTTC; cdr3_aa: CAISALDGYTF; clone_size: NA; d_call: NA; j_call: TRBJ1-2; v_call: TRBV10-3
cdr3_nt: TGTGCCAGTAGTATCCGCGGGGGGGCTTCAGATACGCAGTATTTT; cdr3_aa: CASSIRGGASDTQYF; clone_size: NA; d_call: TRBD2; j_call: TRBJ2-3; v_call: TRBV19
cdr3_nt: TGTGCCAGCAGTCCTCCGGGATCACCTTTGTACGAGCAGTACTTC; cdr3_aa: CASSPPGSPLYEQYF; clone_size: NA; d_call: NA; j_call: TRBJ2-7; v_call: TRBV28
cdr3_nt: TGCAGCCCCCAACTAGCGGGGGGGCGAGAGCAGTTCTTC; cdr3_aa: CSPQLAGGREQFF; clone_size: once; d_call: TRBD2; j_call: TRBJ2-1; v_call: TRBV29-1
cdr3_nt: TGCAGCGTGTATGAGGGGGCGGGGGAGCAGTTCTTC; cdr3_aa: CSVYEGAGEQFF; clone_size: NA; d_call: NA; j_call: TRBJ2-1; v_call: TRBV29-1
cdr3_nt: TGTGCCAGCTCACCCCTTAGGTCCAATGAGCAGTTCTTC; cdr3_aa: CASSPLRSNEQFF; clone_size: NA; d_call: NA; j_call: TRBJ2-1; v_call: TRBV18
cdr3_nt: TGTGCCAGCAGCACCGGGACGGCCTCTGGAAACACCATATATTTT; cdr3_aa: CASSTGTASGNTIYF; clone_size: NA; d_call: NA; j_call: TRBJ1-3; v_call: TRBV7-8
cdr3_nt: TGTGCCAGCAGCTTAGAGGAAAATCAGCCCCAGCATTTT; cdr3_aa: CASSLEENQPQHF; clone_size: NA; d_call: NA; j_call: TRBJ1-5; v_call: TRBV7-2
cdr3_nt: TGTGCCAGCAGCTTAGAGGGGGCCAACACCGGGGAGCTGTTTTTT; cdr3_aa: CASSLEGANTGELFF; clone_size: NA; d_call: TRBD1; j_call: TRBJ2-2; v_call: TRBV7-2
cdr3_nt: TGTGCCAGTAACCGGGCGGGGGCGAACACTGAAGCTTTCTTT; cdr3_aa: CASNRAGANTEAFF; clone_size: NA; d_call: NA; j_call: TRBJ1-1; v_call: TRBV19
cdr3_nt: TGTGCCAGCAGCTCACAGGGTGGCACAGATACGCAGTATTTT; cdr3_aa: CASSSQGGTDTQYF; clone_size: NA; d_call: NA; j_call: TRBJ2-3; v_call: TRBV5-4
cdr3_nt: TGTGCCAGCAGCCGACAGGGAAACGAGCAGTACTTC; cdr3_aa: CASSRQGNEQYF; clone_size: NA; d_call: TRBD1; j_call: TRBJ2-7; v_call: TRBV2
cdr3_nt: TGTGCCAGCAGCTTAGCTGTAGGGCAATTGAATCAGCCCCAGCATTTT; cdr3_aa: CASSLAVGQLNQPQHF; clone_size: NA; d_call: NA; j_call: TRBJ1-5; v_call: TRBV7-8
cdr3_nt: TGCGCCAGCAGCTTGGCCGTACAGGGGTCTGGAAACACCATATATTTT; cdr3_aa: CASSLAVQGSGNTIYF; clone_size: once; d_call: TRBD1; j_call: TRBJ1-3; v_call: TRBV5-1
cdr3_nt: TGTGCCAGCAGTAAAGCGGGAGGCTCCTACGAGCAGTACTTC; cdr3_aa: CASSKAGGSYEQYF; clone_size: NA; d_call: TRBD2; j_call: TRBJ2-7; v_call: TRBV28
cdr3_nt: TGTGCCAGCAGTGGGGAGGACTATGGCTACACCTTC; cdr3_aa: CASSGEDYGYTF; clone_size: NA; d_call: NA; j_call: TRBJ1-2; v_call: TRBV6-4
cdr3_nt: TGCGCCAGCAGCCTCGCACTAGCGGAATACGAGCAGTACTTC; cdr3_aa: CASSLALAEYEQYF; clone_size: NA; d_call: TRBD2; j_call: TRBJ2-7; v_call: TRBV4-3
cdr3_nt: TGTGCCAGCAGCTTAAGGTCGGCCCGTTTAAACACTGAAGCTTTCTTT; cdr3_aa: CASSLRSARLNTEAFF; clone_size: NA; d_call: NA; j_call: TRBJ1-1; v_call: TRBV7-9
cdr3_nt: TGTGCCAGCAGCTTAGTGTTTTCGGCCCGCACAGATACGCAGTATTTT; cdr3_aa: CASSLVFSARTDTQYF; clone_size: NA; d_call: NA; j_call: TRBJ2-3; v_call: TRBV11-1
cdr3_nt: TGTGCCAGCAGCTTAGCTGGGGGGATTAGCAATCAGCCCCAGCATTTT; cdr3_aa: CASSLAGGISNQPQHF; clone_size: NA; d_call: NA; j_call: TRBJ1-5; v_call: TRBV13
cdr3_nt: TGTGCCAGCAGCTTGGTAGGACAGGGTGGCGGTGGCTACACCTTC; cdr3_aa: CASSLVGQGGGGYTF; clone_size: NA; d_call: TRBD1; j_call: TRBJ1-2; v_call: TRBV5-6
cdr3_nt: TGTGCCAGCAGTGCGGGCGCAGGGTGGAATTCACCCCTCCACTTT; cdr3_aa: CASSAGAGWNSPLHF; clone_size: NA; d_call: NA; j_call: TRBJ1-6; v_call: TRBV6-1
cdr3_nt: TGTGCCAGCGGGCAGGGGCTAAACATTCAGTACTTC; cdr3_aa: CASGQGLNIQYF; clone_size: NA; d_call: NA; j_call: TRBJ2-4; v_call: TRBV16
cdr3_nt: TGTGCCAGCAGTGAAGGGACTAGCGGGGGTTTAAAGACCCAGTACTTC; cdr3_aa: CASSEGTSGGLKTQYF; clone_size: NA; d_call: TRBD2; j_call: TRBJ2-5; v_call: TRBV2
cdr3_nt: TGTGCCAGCTCACACGGGACAGGGAGGAACACTGAAGCTTTCTTT; cdr3_aa: CASSHGTGRNTEAFF; clone_size: NA; d_call: TRBD1; j_call: TRBJ1-1; v_call: TRBV18
cdr3_nt: TGTGCCAGCAGCCCGTATAACACTGAAGCTTTCTTT; cdr3_aa: CASSPYNTEAFF; clone_size: NA; d_call: NA; j_call: TRBJ1-1; v_call: TRBV7-2
cdr3_nt: TGTGCCAGCAGCCTAGAGGGGACAGGGAAGGATACGCAGTATTTT; cdr3_aa: CASSLEGTGKDTQYF; clone_size: NA; d_call: TRBD1; j_call: TRBJ2-3; v_call: TRBV11-1
cdr3_nt: TGTGCCAGCAGTAATAGTGGTTGGAGACCTGAAGCTTTCTTT; cdr3_aa: CASSNSGWRPEAFF; clone_size: NA; d_call: NA; j_call: TRBJ1-1; v_call: TRBV2
cdr3_nt: TGTGCCAGCAGACGGGGAATCAATTCACCCCTCCACTTT; cdr3_aa: CASRRGINSPLHF; clone_size: NA; d_call: NA; j_call: TRBJ1-6; v_call: TRBV6-5
cdr3_nt: TGTGCCAGCAGCCGGGACAGCGGAAACACCATATATTTT; cdr3_aa: CASSRDSGNTIYF; clone_size: NA; d_call: TRBD1; j_call: TRBJ1-3; v_call: TRBV7-2
cdr3_nt: TGTGCCAGCAGTGTCATGCAGGGTTGGGCCGGGGAGCTGTTTTTT; cdr3_aa: CASSVMQGWAGELFF; clone_size: NA; d_call: NA; j_call: TRBJ2-2; v_call: TRBV27
cdr3_nt: TGTGCCAGCTCACCCGACAGGGTTGGAGAGACCCAGTACTTC; cdr3_aa: CASSPDRVGETQYF; clone_size: NA; d_call: TRBD1; j_call: TRBJ2-5; v_call: TRBV18
cdr3_nt: TGTGCCAGCAGTGGACGTAGGGGCGAGCAGTACTTC; cdr3_aa: CASSGRRGEQYF; clone_size: NA; d_call: NA; j_call: TRBJ2-7; v_call: TRBV2
cdr3_nt: TGTGCCAGCTATACAACAGGTGAAGCTTTCTTT; cdr3_aa: CASYTTGEAFF; clone_size: NA; d_call: NA; j_call: TRBJ1-1; v_call: TRBV6-5
cdr3_nt: TGTGCCAGCAGCGTAGGGGGACAGGCGAACACTGAAGCTTTCTTT; cdr3_aa: CASSVGGQANTEAFF; clone_size: few; d_call: TRBD1; j_call: TRBJ1-1; v_call: TRBV9
cdr3_nt: TGCGCCAGCAGCGGAGGGGAGGGAAACACCATATATTTT; cdr3_aa: CASSGGEGNTIYF; clone_size: NA; d_call: NA; j_call: TRBJ1-3; v_call: TRBV5-1
cdr3_nt: TGTGCCAGCAGCACCGTGGGGTTGAACACCGGGGAGCTGTTTTTT; cdr3_aa: CASSTVGLNTGELFF; clone_size: NA; d_call: NA; j_call: TRBJ2-2; v_call: TRBV27
cdr3_nt: TGTGCCAGCAGCTTAAGTGAACGAGGGGTAGCTAACTATGGCTACACCTTC; cdr3_aa: CASSLSERGVANYGYTF; clone_size: NA; d_call: NA; j_call: TRBJ1-2; v_call: TRBV11-2
cdr3_nt: TGTGCCAGCAGTGAGGAACGGACCTCCCGCAGAACTGAAGCTTTCTTT; cdr3_aa: CASSEERTSRRTEAFF; clone_size: NA; d_call: NA; j_call: TRBJ1-1; v_call: TRBV28
cdr3_nt: TGCGCCAGCAGCTTGGTGGCAGGGCTCTCTGGGGCCAACGTCCTGACTTTC; cdr3_aa: CASSLVAGLSGANVLTF; clone_size: NA; d_call: NA; j_call: TRBJ2-6; v_call: TRBV5-1